These T cell receptor beta chains were read from a single sample in a study of blood T cell repertoires in COVID-19. The table came from immunoSEQ multiplex PCR; TCRdb's copy has only in-frame clones and leaves some out. The repertoire holds 84,000 or so clones, 88% seen once, with about 7% in the top ten. Sequenced input: peripheral blood. These receptors were collected from a man in his 70s with acute or convalescent COVID-19. The CDR3 runs from the conserved cysteine through the conserved F or W. Fields, in order: clone size, V gene, CDR3 protein. Clone size appears in some rows only: once, few, many, or a class for an expanded clone.

size: .; V: TRBV10-3; CDR3: CAIRQGEGFSYNEQFF
size: .; V: TRBV18; CDR3: CASSPRQGPNEKLFF
size: .; V: TRBV5-1; CDR3: CASSNRDRGNTGELFF
size: .; V: TRBV7-7; CDR3: CASSLGTGLDEQFF
size: few; V: TRBV7-9; CDR3: CASSLRTGGTNEKLFF
size: .; V: TRBV10-3; CDR3: CAVEGLTDTQYF
size: .; V: TRBV5-4; CDR3: CASSETGANEKLFF
size: .; V: TRBV5-1; CDR3: CASSWAGSGGSNEQFF
size: .; V: TRBV13; CDR3: CASRQQGGIGELFF
size: .; V: TRBV28; CDR3: CASSFRSLNTEAFF
size: few; V: TRBV6-5; CDR3: CASSYLGTAREQYF
size: .; V: TRBV7-3; CDR3: CASSLAGGPGSTGELFF
size: .; V: TRBV6-5; CDR3: CASSRGTSGSYEQYF
size: .; V: TRBV18; CDR3: CASSPRDTEVYGYTF
size: once; V: TRBV7-9; CDR3: CASSLVLGSPTAFF
size: .; V: TRBV10-2; CDR3: CASSELWRAGSSYEQYF
size: .; V: TRBV7-9; CDR3: CASSSRDRGGNEQFF
size: .; V: TRBV5-4; CDR3: CASSLKTGENSPLHF
size: .; V: TRBV11-2; CDR3: CASSLTGSFNTGELFF
size: .; V: TRBV14; CDR3: CASSRLVNTDTQYF
size: .; V: TRBV20-1; CDR3: CSATRQIEAFF
size: .; V: TRBV6-2/TRBV6-3; CDR3: CASSTPTGLKNIQYF
size: .; V: TRBV2; CDR3: CASRQGLDSPLHF
size: few; V: TRBV30; CDR3: CAWSGQIQNQPQHF
size: .; V: TRBV29-1; CDR3: CSANPDGIYGYTF
size: .; V: TRBV28; CDR3: CASSLDRQETQYF
size: .; V: TRBV9; CDR3: CASSVGYSGANEQFF
size: .; V: TRBV12-3/TRBV12-4; CDR3: CASRRTENEQFF
size: few; V: TRBV25-1; CDR3: CASSFGQGNYGYTF
size: few; V: TRBV19; CDR3: CASSILGDLYATNTGELFF
size: .; V: TRBV7-2; CDR3: CASSARLALGEQYF
size: .; V: TRBV5-4; CDR3: CASSLGGTGYHEQYF
size: .; V: TRBV15; CDR3: CATSRGQGVGTDTQYF
size: .; V: TRBV27; CDR3: CASSPLSRQGLYEQYF
size: .; V: TRBV5-6; CDR3: CASSTLAGSQYNEQFF
size: once; V: TRBV11-2; CDR3: CASSKGLANTDTQYF
size: .; V: TRBV24-1; CDR3: CATSEPTPGQEGDTQYF
size: .; V: TRBV28; CDR3: CASRPGTGGGYEQYF
size: .; V: TRBV14; CDR3: CASSPQGQLSTDTQYF
size: .; V: TRBV15; CDR3: CATSRDTGSGNTIYF
size: .; V: TRBV27; CDR3: CASRSPSGQGGGYYGYTF
size: .; V: TRBV10-3; CDR3: CAITPGMNTEAFF
size: .; V: TRBV28; CDR3: CASSSPVVTGGAGGYTF
size: .; V: TRBV19; CDR3: CASAGLAGVYEQYF
size: .; V: TRBV10-3; CDR3: CAISDVVTREQYF
size: .; V: TRBV12-3/TRBV12-4; CDR3: CASSPTVGGEQFF
size: .; V: TRBV27; CDR3: CASSRGGFSQPQHF
size: .; V: TRBV14; CDR3: CASSQVGDGRNTIYF
size: .; V: TRBV18; CDR3: CASSPPTGRSPLHF